This is a list of T cell receptor beta chains from one sample in a study of T cell responses to AZD1222 COVID-19 vaccine. Repertoires were generated with immunoSEQ multiplex PCR, while TCRdb's copy carries only in-frame clones and drops some. The table records tens of thousands of clones, approximately 91% of them present only once. The source material was peripheral blood, sampled on day 0 of AZD1222 vaccination. Receptor source: an adult in good health. CDR3s include the opening cysteine and the closing phenylalanine or tryptophan. D genes are given only for firm matches. Not every row has a clone size; where given, it reads once, few, many or a size class.

d_gene	abundance	v_gene	j_gene	CDR3nt	CDR3aa
.	.	TRBV12-3/TRBV12-4	TRBJ1-2	TGTGCCAGCAGTACCGGACCAGGCTATGGCTACACCTTC	CASSTGPGYGYTF
TRBD1	few	TRBV28	TRBJ1-1	TGTGCCAGCAGTTTTTCGGACAGGGGTGAAGCTTTCTTT	CASSFSDRGEAFF
.	.	TRBV6-4	TRBJ2-2	TGTGCCAGCGCCGAAATAGACGGCTGGGGGGAGCTGTTTTTT	CASAEIDGWGELFF
TRBD1	.	TRBV15	TRBJ1-6	TGTGCCACCAGCAGAGAGGGACAGGGTGTTTCACCCCTCCACTTT	CATSREGQGVSPLHF
.	.	TRBV5-1	TRBJ2-2	TGCGCCAGCAGCTTGGAATGGTCGAGCACCGGGGAGCTGTTTTTT	CASSLEWSSTGELFF
TRBD1	.	TRBV5-8	TRBJ1-4	TGTGCCAGCAGACGTGGGACAGGGACTGAAAAACTGTTTTTT	CASRRGTGTEKLFF
.	.	TRBV7-9	TRBJ2-3	TGTGCCAGCAGGCCCCCAAGCACAGATACGCAGTATTTT	CASRPPSTDTQYF
.	.	TRBV12-3/TRBV12-4	TRBJ1-2	TGTGCCAGCAGTTCCGGAGGGGCGCTGGGCTACACCTTC	CASSSGGALGYTF
.	once	TRBV15	TRBJ2-6	TGTGCCACCAGCAGAATTCCCACTGGGGCCAACGTCCTGACTTTC	CATSRIPTGANVLTF
TRBD1	.	TRBV29-1	TRBJ1-1	TGCAGCGGCCGGGACAGGGGTTACACTGAAGCTTTCTTT	CSGRDRGYTEAFF
.	.	TRBV10-3	TRBJ1-5	TGTGCCATCAGTGAGTCGCAGTCCTCAGGCCAGCCCCAGCATTTT	CAISESQSSGQPQHF
.	.	TRBV19	TRBJ2-2	TGTGCCAGTAGTCCCCAGCCGACCGGGGAGCTGTTTTTT	CASSPQPTGELFF
TRBD1	.	TRBV5-1	TRBJ2-3	TGCGCCAGCAACGACCGGGACAGGTTCACAGATACGCAGTATTTT	CASNDRDRFTDTQYF
.	.	TRBV7-7	TRBJ1-1	TGTGCCAGCAGCCCCGACAGGATAAACACTGAAGCTTTCTTT	CASSPDRINTEAFF
TRBD2	.	TRBV15	TRBJ2-1	TGTGCCACCAGCCAAAAGACTAGCGGGAGAGGGGGTGAGCAGTTCTTC	CATSQKTSGRGGEQFF
.	once	TRBV10-2	TRBJ1-2	TGCGCCAGCGTACCAAGGCCAGCTAACTATGGCTACACCTTC	CASVPRPANYGYTF
.	once	TRBV30	TRBJ1-2	TGTGCCTGGGCACCAGGGTCCCGCGGCTATGGCTACACCTTC	CAWAPGSRGYGYTF
.	.	TRBV11-3	TRBJ2-2	TGTGCCAGCAGCTTAACCCTGGCCGGGGAGCTGTTTTTT	CASSLTLAGELFF
.	few	TRBV28	TRBJ1-5	TGTGCCAGCAGGGGAGGTCTTGTGCCCCAGCATTTT	CASRGGLVPQHF
.	.	TRBV7-2	TRBJ1-2	TGTGCCAGCACCCCGGGAGGGATTAGCAACTATGGCTACACCTTC	CASTPGGISNYGYTF
TRBD1	.	TRBV2	TRBJ2-7	TGTGCCAGCAGCGGGACAGGGAGCTCCTACGAGCAGTACTTC	CASSGTGSSYEQYF
.	.	TRBV4-1	TRBJ1-4	TGCGCCAGCAGCCATTTAGGGCAGGGGAGTCGTGAAAAACTGTTTTTT	CASSHLGQGSREKLFF
.	.	TRBV5-1	TRBJ1-2	TGCGCCAGCAGCCTCCGGGGGGTAGATGGCTACACCTTC	CASSLRGVDGYTF
TRBD1	.	TRBV6-2/TRBV6-3	TRBJ2-7	TGTGCCAGCAGCTTTGACAGGGGGCGAGCCTCCTACGAGCAGTACTTC	CASSFDRGRASYEQYF
TRBD2	.	TRBV18	TRBJ2-2	TGTGCCAGCTCACCAAGGGAGGGGCGGACCGGGGAGCTGTTTTTT	CASSPREGRTGELFF
.	.	TRBV7-2	TRBJ2-1	TGTGCCAGCAGCCCCGACCGAAGAGAGCAGTTCTTC	CASSPDRREQFF
.	few	TRBV4-1	TRBJ1-3	TGCGCCAGCAGCCGAGAAATCTCTGGAAACACCATATATTTT	CASSREISGNTIYF
TRBD1	once	TRBV19	TRBJ1-5	TGTGCCAGTAGTATGGGACAGGAACAGCCCCAGCATTTT	CASSMGQEQPQHF
TRBD2	.	TRBV4-1	TRBJ2-2	TGCGCCAGCAGCCAAGTCCCGAGGCTCGGGACTAGCGGGAGTGGCGGGGAGCTGTTTTTT	CASSQVPRLGTSGSGGELFF
.	.	TRBV28	TRBJ1-2	TGTGCCAGCAGTTTAGGGGGCGCGGGAGGCTATGGCTACACCTTC	CASSLGGAGGYGYTF
.	.	TRBV5-4	TRBJ2-7	TGTGCCAGCAGCCGAGATACGGGCCGCACGATGTACGAGCAGTACTTC	CASSRDTGRTMYEQYF
.	.	TRBV14	TRBJ1-4	TGTGCCAGCAGCAGAACTAATGAAAAACTGTTTTTT	CASSRTNEKLFF
.	.	TRBV4-1	TRBJ2-5	TGCGCCAGCAGCCAAGTACAGGCCAAAGAGACCCAGTACTTC	CASSQVQAKETQYF
.	.	TRBV4-1	TRBJ1-1	TGCGCCAGCAGCCAACCGATTGGGAGCACTGAAGCTTTCTTT	CASSQPIGSTEAFF
.	.	TRBV3-1/TRBV3-2	TRBJ2-7	TGTGCCAGCAGCCAAAGAGGGGGGAAAGGCGAGCAGTACTTC	CASSQRGGKGEQYF
.	.	TRBV11-2	TRBJ2-7	TGTGCCAGCAGCCTACCCGACGGCTACGAGCAGTACTTC	CASSLPDGYEQYF
.	.	TRBV27	TRBJ2-3	TGTGCCAGCAGTTCCCCTTCTAGGGACCGGACAGATACGCAGTATTTT	CASSSPSRDRTDTQYF
.	.	TRBV10-3	TRBJ2-7	TGTGCCATCAGTGAGGCGGGCAGCTCCTACGAGCAGTACTTC	CAISEAGSSYEQYF
TRBD1	.	TRBV28	TRBJ2-7	TGTGCCAGCAGGGGGACAGCCCCTTCCTACGAGCAGTACTTC	CASRGTAPSYEQYF
TRBD2	.	TRBV19	TRBJ2-3	TGTGCCAGTAGTCTTTCACGTTTAGCGGGTAGCACAGATACGCAGTATTTT	CASSLSRLAGSTDTQYF